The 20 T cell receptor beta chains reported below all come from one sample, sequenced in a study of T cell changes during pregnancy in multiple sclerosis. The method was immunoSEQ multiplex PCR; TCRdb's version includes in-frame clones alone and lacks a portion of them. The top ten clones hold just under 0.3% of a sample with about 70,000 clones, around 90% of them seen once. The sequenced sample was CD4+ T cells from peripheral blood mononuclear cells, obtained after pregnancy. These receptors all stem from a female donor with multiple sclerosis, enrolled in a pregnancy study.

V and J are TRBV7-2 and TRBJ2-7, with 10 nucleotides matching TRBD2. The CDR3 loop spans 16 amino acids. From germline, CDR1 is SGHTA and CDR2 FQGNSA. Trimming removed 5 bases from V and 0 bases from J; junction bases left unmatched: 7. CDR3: CASSPRASGSSYEQYF. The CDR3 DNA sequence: TGTGCCAGCAGCCCGAGGGCTAGCGGGAGCTCCTACGAGCAGTACTTC.

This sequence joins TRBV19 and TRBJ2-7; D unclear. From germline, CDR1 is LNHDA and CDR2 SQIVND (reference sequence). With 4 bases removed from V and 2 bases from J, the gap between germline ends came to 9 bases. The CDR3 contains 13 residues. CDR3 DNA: TGTGCCAGTAGTACCCCCCCCACCTACGAGCAGTACTTC. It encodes CASSTPPTYEQYF.

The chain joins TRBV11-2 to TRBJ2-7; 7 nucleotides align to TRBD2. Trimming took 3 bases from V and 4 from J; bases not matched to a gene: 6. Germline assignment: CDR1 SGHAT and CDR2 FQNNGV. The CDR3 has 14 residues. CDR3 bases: TGTGCCAGCAGCTTTGGCGGGAGTGCTTACGAGCAGTACTTC. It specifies CASSFGGSAYEQYF. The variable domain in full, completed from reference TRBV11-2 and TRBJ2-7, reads EAGVAQSPRYKIIEKRQSVAFWCNPISGHATLYWYQQILGQGPKLLIQFQNNGVVDDSQLPKDRFSAERLKGVDSTLKIQPAKLEDSAVYLCASSFGGSAYEQYFGPGTRLTVT.

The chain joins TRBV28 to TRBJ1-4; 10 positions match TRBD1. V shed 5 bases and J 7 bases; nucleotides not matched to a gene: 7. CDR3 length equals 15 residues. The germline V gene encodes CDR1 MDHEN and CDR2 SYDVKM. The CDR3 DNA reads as TGTGCCAGCAGTATACCGACAGGGGGCTCTGAAAAACTGTTTTTT. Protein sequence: CASSIPTGGSEKLFF.

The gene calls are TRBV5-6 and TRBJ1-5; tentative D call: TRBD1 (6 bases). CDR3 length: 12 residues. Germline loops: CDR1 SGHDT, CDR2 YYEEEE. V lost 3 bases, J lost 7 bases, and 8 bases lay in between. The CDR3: CASSWGQQPQHF. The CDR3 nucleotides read TGTGCCAGCAGCTGGGGACAACAGCCCCAGCATTTT.

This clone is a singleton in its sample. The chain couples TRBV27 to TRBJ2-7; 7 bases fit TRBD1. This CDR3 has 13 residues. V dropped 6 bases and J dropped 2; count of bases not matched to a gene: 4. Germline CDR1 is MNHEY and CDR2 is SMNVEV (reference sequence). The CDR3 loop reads CASRATGPYEQYF. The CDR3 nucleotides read TGTGCCAGCAGGGCGACAGGGCCCTACGAGCAGTACTTC.

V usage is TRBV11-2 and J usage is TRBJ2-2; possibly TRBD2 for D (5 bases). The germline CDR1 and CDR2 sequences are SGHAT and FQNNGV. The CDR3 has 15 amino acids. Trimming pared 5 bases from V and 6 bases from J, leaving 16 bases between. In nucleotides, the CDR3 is TGTGCCAGCAGCCCGTCCCAAGCGGCAGCCGGGGAGCTGTTTTTT. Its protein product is CASSPSQAAAGELFF.

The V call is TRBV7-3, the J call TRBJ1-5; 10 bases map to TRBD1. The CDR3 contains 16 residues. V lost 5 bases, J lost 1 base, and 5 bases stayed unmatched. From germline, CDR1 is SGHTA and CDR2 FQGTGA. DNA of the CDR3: TGTGCCAGCAGCACCCCGGGACAGGGGAGCAATCAGCCCCAGCATTTT. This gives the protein CASSTPGQGSNQPQHF.

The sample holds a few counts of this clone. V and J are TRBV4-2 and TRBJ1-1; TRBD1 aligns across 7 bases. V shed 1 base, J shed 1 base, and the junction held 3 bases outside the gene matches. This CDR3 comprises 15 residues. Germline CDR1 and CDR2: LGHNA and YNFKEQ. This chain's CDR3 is CASSQGQGGNTEAFF. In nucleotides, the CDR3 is TGTGCCAGCAGCCAAGGACAGGGAGGGAACACTGAAGCTTTCTTT.

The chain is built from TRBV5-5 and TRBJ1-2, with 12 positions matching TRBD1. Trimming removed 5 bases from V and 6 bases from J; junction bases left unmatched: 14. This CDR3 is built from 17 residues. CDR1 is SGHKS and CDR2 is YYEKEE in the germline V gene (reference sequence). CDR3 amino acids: CASSLTPGQGALDGYTF. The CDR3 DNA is TGTGCCAGCAGTCTGACTCCGGGACAGGGGGCATTGGATGGCTACACCTTC.

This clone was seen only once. CDR3 DNA sequence: TGTGCCAGCAGCGGGGGACTAGCGGGAGTGGAGACCCAGTACTTC. This translates into CASSGGLAGVETQYF. The chain has TRBV5-4 and TRBJ2-5; 14 nucleotides align to TRBD2. The junction had 4 bases not matched to a gene; V was cut back by 4 bases and J by 5 bases. CDR3 length equals 15 residues. Germline loops: CDR1 SGHNT, CDR2 YYREEE (reference sequence).

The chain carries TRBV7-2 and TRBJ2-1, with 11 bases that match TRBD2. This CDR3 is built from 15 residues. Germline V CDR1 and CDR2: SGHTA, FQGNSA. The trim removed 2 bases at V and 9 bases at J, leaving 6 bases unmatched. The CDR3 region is CASSLIAGGPVEQFF. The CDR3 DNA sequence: TGTGCCAGCAGCTTAATAGCGGGGGGGCCTGTTGAGCAGTTCTTC.

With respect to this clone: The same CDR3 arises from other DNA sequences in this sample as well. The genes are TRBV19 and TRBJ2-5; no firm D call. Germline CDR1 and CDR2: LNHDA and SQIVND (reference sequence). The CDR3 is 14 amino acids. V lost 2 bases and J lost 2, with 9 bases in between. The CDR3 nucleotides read TGTGCCAGTAGTATATCGGGTGGTCAAGAGACCCAGTACTTC. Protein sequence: CASSISGGQETQYF.

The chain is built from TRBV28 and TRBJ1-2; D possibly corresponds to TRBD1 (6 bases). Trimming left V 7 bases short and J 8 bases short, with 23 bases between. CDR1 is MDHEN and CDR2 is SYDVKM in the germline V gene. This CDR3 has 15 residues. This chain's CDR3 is CASTPTDRRVKGYTF. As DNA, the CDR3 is TGTGCCAGCACCCCGACCGACAGGCGGGTGAAGGGCTACACCTTC.

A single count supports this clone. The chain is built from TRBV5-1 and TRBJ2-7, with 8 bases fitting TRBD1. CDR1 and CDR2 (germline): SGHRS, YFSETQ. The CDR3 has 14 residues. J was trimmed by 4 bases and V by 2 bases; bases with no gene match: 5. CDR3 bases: TGCGCCAGCAGCTTAACAGGGGGAAGGTACGAGCAGTACTTC. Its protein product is CASSLTGGRYEQYF.

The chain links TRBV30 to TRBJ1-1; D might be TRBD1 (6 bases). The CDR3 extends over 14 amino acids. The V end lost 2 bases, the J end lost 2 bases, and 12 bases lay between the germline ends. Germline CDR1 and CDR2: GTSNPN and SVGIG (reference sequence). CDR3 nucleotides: TGTGCCTGGAGTAAGTCGACAGGTAACACTGAAGCTTTCTTT. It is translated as CAWSKSTGNTEAFF. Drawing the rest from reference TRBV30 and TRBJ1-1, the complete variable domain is SQTIHQWPATLVQPVGSPLSLECTVEGTSNPNLYWYRQAAGRGLQLLFYSVGIGQISSEVPQNLSASRPQDRQFILSSKKLLLSDSGFYLCAWSKSTGNTEAFFGQGTRLTVV.

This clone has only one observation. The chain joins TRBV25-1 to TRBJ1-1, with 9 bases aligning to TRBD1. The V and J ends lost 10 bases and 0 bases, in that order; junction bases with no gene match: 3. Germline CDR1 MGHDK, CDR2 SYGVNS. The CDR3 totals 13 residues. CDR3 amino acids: CATRDRVNTEAFF. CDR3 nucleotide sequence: TGTGCCACCCGGGACAGGGTGAACACTGAAGCTTTCTTT.

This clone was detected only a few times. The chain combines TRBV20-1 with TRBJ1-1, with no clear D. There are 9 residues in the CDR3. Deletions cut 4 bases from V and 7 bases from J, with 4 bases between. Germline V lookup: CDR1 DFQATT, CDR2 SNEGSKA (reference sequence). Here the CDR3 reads CSANLEAFF. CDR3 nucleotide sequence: TGCAGTGCTAATCTTGAAGCTTTCTTT.

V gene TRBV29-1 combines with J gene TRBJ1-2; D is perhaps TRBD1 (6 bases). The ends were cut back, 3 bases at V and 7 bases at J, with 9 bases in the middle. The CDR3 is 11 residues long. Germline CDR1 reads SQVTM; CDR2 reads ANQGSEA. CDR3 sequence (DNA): TGCAGCGTTGACACAGGGACTGGCTACACCTTC. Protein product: CSVDTGTGYTF.

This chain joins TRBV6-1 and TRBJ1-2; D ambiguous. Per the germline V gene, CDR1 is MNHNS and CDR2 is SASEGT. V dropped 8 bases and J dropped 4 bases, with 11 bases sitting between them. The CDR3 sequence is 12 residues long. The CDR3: CASSQKIYGYTF. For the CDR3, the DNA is TGTGCCAGCTCACAGAAAATCTATGGCTACACCTTC.